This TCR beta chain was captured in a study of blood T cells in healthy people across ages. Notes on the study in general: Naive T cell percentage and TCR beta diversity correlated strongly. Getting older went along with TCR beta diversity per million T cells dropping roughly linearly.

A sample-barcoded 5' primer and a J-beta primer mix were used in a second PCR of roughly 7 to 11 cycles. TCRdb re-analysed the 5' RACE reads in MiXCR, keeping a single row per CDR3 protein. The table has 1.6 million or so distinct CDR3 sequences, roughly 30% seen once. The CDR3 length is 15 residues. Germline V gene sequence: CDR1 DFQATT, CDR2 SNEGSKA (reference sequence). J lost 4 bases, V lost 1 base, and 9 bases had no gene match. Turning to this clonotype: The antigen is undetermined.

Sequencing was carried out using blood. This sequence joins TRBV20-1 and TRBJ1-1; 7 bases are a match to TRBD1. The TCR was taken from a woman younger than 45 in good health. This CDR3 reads CSARARQGASTEAFF. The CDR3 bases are TGCAGTGCTAGAGCCCGACAGGGCGCTAGCACTGAAGCTTTCTTT.